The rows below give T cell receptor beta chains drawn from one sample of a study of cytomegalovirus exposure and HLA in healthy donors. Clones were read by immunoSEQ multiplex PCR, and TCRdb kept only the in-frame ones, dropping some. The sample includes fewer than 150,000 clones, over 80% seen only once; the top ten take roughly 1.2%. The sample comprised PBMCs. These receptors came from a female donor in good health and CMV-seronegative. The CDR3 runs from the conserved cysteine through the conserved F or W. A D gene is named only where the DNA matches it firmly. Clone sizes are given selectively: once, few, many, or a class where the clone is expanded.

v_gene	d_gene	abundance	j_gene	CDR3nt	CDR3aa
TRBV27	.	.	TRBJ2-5	TGTGCCAGCAGTTTAACCCTCGGGGAGACCCAGTACTTC	CASSLTLGETQYF
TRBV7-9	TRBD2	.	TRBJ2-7	TGTGCCAGCAGCTACGTTTACGGCGGGAGGTACTACGAGCAGTACTTC	CASSYVYGGRYYEQYF
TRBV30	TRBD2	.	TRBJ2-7	TGTGCCTGGAGTCAGCCCGGGACTAGCGGGCCTGAGCAGTACTTC	CAWSQPGTSGPEQYF
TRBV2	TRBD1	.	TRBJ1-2	TGTGCCAGTGGGACAGGCCCTGGCTACACCTTC	CASGTGPGYTF
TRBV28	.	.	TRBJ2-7	TGTGCCAGCAGTTTAGCGTACGAGCAGTACTTC	CASSLAYEQYF
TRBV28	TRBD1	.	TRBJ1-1	TGTGCCAGCGGACCATCCGGGACAGGGGGGCCTGAAGCTTTCTTT	CASGPSGTGGPEAFF
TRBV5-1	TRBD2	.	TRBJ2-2	TGCGCCAGCGACGATGGGACTAGCGGGGTAGGCGGGGAGCTGTTTTTT	CASDDGTSGVGGELFF
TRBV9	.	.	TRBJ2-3	TGTGCCAGCAGCTCTGGAGGGACTCCCTCTTCGGGAGATACGCAGTATTTT	CASSSGGTPSSGDTQYF
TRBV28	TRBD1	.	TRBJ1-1	TGTGCCAGCAGTCTTCGACAGGGTCCCACTGAAGCTTTCTTT	CASSLRQGPTEAFF
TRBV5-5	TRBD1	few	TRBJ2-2	TGTGCCAGCAGCATCGGGACAGGGTACACCGGGGAGCTGTTTTTT	CASSIGTGYTGELFF
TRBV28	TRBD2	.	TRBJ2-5	TGTGCCAGCAGTCCCTGGACTAGCGGGAGTCACGAGACCCAGTACTTC	CASSPWTSGSHETQYF
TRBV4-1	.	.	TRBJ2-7	TGCGCCAGCAGCCAAGATCGACTCTTTACGCTATGCGGGCAGTACTTC	CASSQDRLFTLCGQYF
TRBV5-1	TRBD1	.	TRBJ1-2	TGCGCCAGCAGCCAGGGACAGAGTTATGGCTACACCTTC	CASSQGQSYGYTF
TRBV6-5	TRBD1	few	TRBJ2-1	TGTGCCAGCAGTTACTCGCGGACAGGGGGGAATCAGCAGTTCTTC	CASSYSRTGGNQQFF
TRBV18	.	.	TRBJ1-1	TGTGCCAGCTCACCCGGGCAGGGAACGTTGAACACTGAAGCTTTCTTT	CASSPGQGTLNTEAFF
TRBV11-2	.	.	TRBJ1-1	TGTGCCAGCAGCCCTGGACAGTTAGAAGCTTTCTTT	CASSPGQLEAFF
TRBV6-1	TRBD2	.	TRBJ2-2	TGTGCCAGCAGTGCTTCGACTAGCGGGAGAAGGTTGGACACCGGGGAGCTGTTTTTT	CASSASTSGRRLDTGELFF
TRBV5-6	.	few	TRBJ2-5	TGTGCCAGCAGCTTAAGGGCCGGGGAGGAGACCCAGTACTTC	CASSLRAGEETQYF
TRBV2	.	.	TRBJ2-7	TGTGCCAGCAAGACGACTGGGTCCTACGAGCAGTACTTC	CASKTTGSYEQYF
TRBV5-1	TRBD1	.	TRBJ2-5	TGCGCCAGCACCCGGGACAGGGAGTACCAAGAGACCCAGTACTTC	CASTRDREYQETQYF
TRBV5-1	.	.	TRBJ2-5	TGCGCCAGCAGCTTGGCCGGGTCAGAGCCTCAAGAGACCCAGTACTTC	CASSLAGSEPQETQYF
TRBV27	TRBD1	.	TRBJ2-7	TGTGCCAGCAGCTCTTCGACAGGGATTGGGATATACGAGCAGTACTTC	CASSSSTGIGIYEQYF
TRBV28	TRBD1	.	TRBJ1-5	TGTGCCAGCAGTTTGATCCCGACAGGGGGACATCAGCCCCAGCATTTT	CASSLIPTGGHQPQHF
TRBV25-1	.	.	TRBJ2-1	TGTGCCAGCAGTGATATATACACTGAGCAGTTCTTC	CASSDIYTEQFF
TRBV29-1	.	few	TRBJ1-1	TGCAGCCTGGTAGAGAACACTGAAGCTTTCTTT	CSLVENTEAFF
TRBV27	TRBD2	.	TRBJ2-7	TGTGCCAGCAGCCAGCGGGAGACCTACGAGCAGTACTTC	CASSQRETYEQYF
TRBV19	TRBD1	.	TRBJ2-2	TGTGCCAGTAGTTCCCAGGGGGCTGGTACCGGGGAGCTGTTTTTT	CASSSQGAGTGELFF
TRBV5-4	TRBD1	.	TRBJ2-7	TGTGCCAGCAGCTCGGACAGGGAAGACGAGCAGTACTTC	CASSSDREDEQYF
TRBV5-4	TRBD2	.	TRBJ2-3	TGTGCCAGCAGCTTGTCTAGCGGGAGCACAGATACGCAGTATTTT	CASSLSSGSTDTQYF
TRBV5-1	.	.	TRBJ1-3	TGCGCCAGCAGCTTGGGCGGACATAGCTCTGGAAACACCATATATTTT	CASSLGGHSSGNTIYF
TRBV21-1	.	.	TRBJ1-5	TGTGCCAGCAGGCCCAGGGCAACCAATCAGCCCCAGCATTTT	CASRPRATNQPQHF
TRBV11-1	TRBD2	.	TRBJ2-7	TGTGCCAGCAGCTTAGCGAGCGGGGAGAAGTGGTACTTC	CASSLASGEKWYF